This T cell receptor beta chain was profiled in a study of shared clonotypes between healthy human individuals. Study-wide context: The plates for each donor numbered three CD4 naive, three CD4 memory, two CD8 naive and one CD8 memory.

Trimming removed 0 bases at V and 7 bases at J, with 12 bases between. The V gene's germline CDR1 is SGHRS and CDR2 YFSETQ. The CDR3 has 14 residues. Clones were read by immunoSEQ multiplex PCR, and TCRdb kept only the in-frame ones, dropping some. This table has some 1.4 million clones, roughly 95% appearing once. The specimen was naive CD4+ T cells sorted from blood. Subset reported: CD45RA+ positively selected. The chain recombines TRBV5-1 with TRBJ2-3, with unresolved D. The receptor's source is a man aged 25 to 40 in good health. CDR3 coding DNA: TGCGCCAGCAGCTTGGAGGGTGGCCCCAATACGCAGTATTTT. It encodes CASSLEGGPNTQYF.